This T cell receptor beta chain appears in the sequencing data of a study of T-cell memory formation after mild COVID-19. The CDR3 length is 13 residues. CDR1 SGHRS and CDR2 YFSETQ come from the germline V gene. V shed 4 bases and J shed 8 bases, with 15 bases lying between them. Study outcomes and limitations: The SARS-CoV-2 specificity of second-wave clones reaching peak at day 37 remained unverified. CD8+ contracting clones occupied EMRA, while CD4+ ones occupied mainly CM and EM.

The table lists this clonotype with a few counts. The antigen remains unidentified. TCRdb used MiXCR to reprocess the 5' RACE reads, holding one entry per CDR3 protein. The sample includes around 300,000 distinct CDR3 sequences, about an eighth of them seen just once. This TCR was recovered from a man between 18 and 29 years old who had mild COVID-19 (a few samples of this study predate the infection). Cell type and time point are not known. The material sequenced was PBMCs or a T cell subset sorted from them (not recorded which). This rearrangement joins TRBV5-1 to TRBJ1-1, with D possibly TRBD1 on 6 matching bases. The chain's CDR3 is CASSLEGVSEAFF. Here the CDR3 DNA reads TGCGCCAGCAGCCTGGAGGGGGTCTCAGAAGCTTTCTTT.